The T cell receptor (beta chain) under discussion was sequenced for a study of regulatory and conventional T cells in RAG deficiency. Findings of the study overall: Other subsets showed 9 to 10-fold reductions, but Treg unique TCR beta sequences fell about 100-fold in these patients.

Assay: immunoSEQ multiplex PCR; the TCRdb copy retains only in-frame clones and omits some. Of fewer than 6,500 clones in the sample, roughly 92% were seen once. Points on this clone: Its antigen is as yet unknown.

Specimen: CD8+ T cells sorted from blood. The source of this sequence is a human donor with RAG deficiency presenting as severe combined immunodeficiency.

The CDR3 coding sequence is TGTGCCAGCAGCGTAGAAGGGGACAGGGGGCCGTCAGATACGCAGTATTTT. It specifies CASSVEGDRGPSDTQYF. The chain combines TRBV9 with TRBJ2-3, with 12 nucleotides matching TRBD1. This CDR3 is 17 amino acids long. Per the germline V gene, CDR1 is SGDLS and CDR2 is YYNGEE. V was pared by 0 bases and J by 4 bases, with 6 bases of the junction left unmatched.